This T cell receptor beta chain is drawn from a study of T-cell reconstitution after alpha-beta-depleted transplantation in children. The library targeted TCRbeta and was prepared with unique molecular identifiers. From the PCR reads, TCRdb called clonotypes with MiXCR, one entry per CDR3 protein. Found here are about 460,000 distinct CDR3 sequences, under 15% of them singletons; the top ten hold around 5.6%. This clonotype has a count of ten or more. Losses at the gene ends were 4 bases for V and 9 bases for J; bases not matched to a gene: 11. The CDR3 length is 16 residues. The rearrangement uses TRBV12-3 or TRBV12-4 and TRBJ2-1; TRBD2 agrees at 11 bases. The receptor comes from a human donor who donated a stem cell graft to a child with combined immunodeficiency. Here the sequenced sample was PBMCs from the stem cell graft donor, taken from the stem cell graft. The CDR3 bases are TGTGCCAGCAGTTACTCGCCGGGACTAGCGGTGGGTGAGCAGTTCTTC. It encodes CASSYSPGLAVGEQFF.